This T cell receptor (beta chain) was profiled in a study of cytomegalovirus exposure and HLA in healthy donors. After removal of 4 bases from V and 6 bases from J, the junction contained 7 bases not matched to a gene. Germline loops: CDR1 SQVTM, CDR2 ANQGSEA. The CDR3 has 14 residues. Of note for this clone: As yet, its antigen is unknown.

This PCR relied on a set of 60 Vbeta primers and 13 Jbeta primers. This table comes from immunoSEQ multiplex PCR, and its TCRdb copy is limited to in-frame clones, with some not included. The sample comprises around 150,000 clones, approximately 80% of which are singletons, and approximately 5.1% rests with the top ten. The study, taken as a whole, reports: One variant, a missense change in DCLRE1C, was linked in a later analysis to TCR beta V- and J-gene trimming. In vitro confirmation showed three CMV-associated chains to be CMV antigen specific. In a later analysis, HLA-associated beta chains showed higher expansion and lower generation probabilities than comparable chains. In an earlier analysis, most TCR beta V segments were productive about 90% or about 30% of the time.

V and J are TRBV29-1 and TRBJ2-2, with 8 bases fitting TRBD1. What was sequenced was PBMCs. This receptor was obtained from a male donor in good health and CMV-seronegative. CDR3 sequence (DNA): TGCAGCGTTGTAGACAGGGGAGCAGCCGGGGAGCTGTTTTTT. Translating it yields CSVVDRGAAGELFF.